This T cell receptor beta chain was observed in a study of T cells in Graves' hyperthyroidism and ophthalmopathy. The source material, RNA transcripts, was used to amplify TCR beta CDR3 regions. The HTBI set primed first-round TCR CDR3 RT-PCR. MiXCR, run by TCRdb on the multiplex PCR reads, gives a single entry per CDR3 protein. The table lists 33,000 or so distinct CDR3 sequences, approximately 50% of them singletons, with 5.5% to 8% in the top ten. Blood was sampled at initial diagnosis of hyperthyroidism, prior to onset of any ophthalmopathy symptoms. CDR1 DFQATT and CDR2 SNEGSKA come from the germline V gene (reference sequence). CDR3 length: 15 amino acids. V lost 3 bases and J 4 bases, leaving 15 bases between the germline ends.

The sequenced material came from blood. This chain uses TRBV20-1 with TRBJ1-4, with a tentative D call TRBD1 (5 bases). The TCR originated in a woman between 45 and 60 years old with Graves' hyperthyroidism that later progressed to Graves' ophthalmopathy. CDR3 in DNA: TGCAGTGCTAGGGGGAGCGGGAGGGGTAATGAAAAACTGTTTTTT. This sequence encodes CSARGSGRGNEKLFF.